This is a list of T cell receptor beta chains from one sample in a study of identical twins. MiXCR was run by TCRdb on the 5' RACE reads, yielding one entry per CDR3 protein. The repertoire has around 960,000 distinct CDR3 sequences, 9% to 15% of them found once; the top ten carry around 1.6%. This sample was shared with a second study, whose subject was yellow fever vaccine responses in identical twins.

Sequencing input: PBMCs. The receptors originated from a woman aged 18-35 years in good health. Each CDR3 is given with its conserved first and last residue. The D gene is left open where the match is weak. The size entry is marked missing in some rows and otherwise reads once, few, many or a size class.

J gene: TRBJ2-1
V gene: TRBV29-1
D gene: NA
clone size: few
CDR3 DNA: TGCAGCGTTGAAAGGTTAGCTGAGCAGTTCTTC
CDR3 protein: CSVERLAEQFF

J gene: TRBJ2-7
V gene: TRBV7-3
D gene: NA
clone size: NA
CDR3 DNA: TGTGCCAGCAGCCCCTCCATAGGCAAGCACTACGAGCAGTACTTC
CDR3 protein: CASSPSIGKHYEQYF

J gene: TRBJ2-1
V gene: TRBV20-1
D gene: NA
clone size: NA
CDR3 DNA: TGCAGTGCTAGACCGACATTCAATGAGCAGTTCTTC
CDR3 protein: CSARPTFNEQFF

J gene: TRBJ2-3
V gene: TRBV24-1
D gene: TRBD2
clone size: NA
CDR3 DNA: TGTGCCACCAGGGCCAGACTAGCGGGAGTTGGAGATACGCAGTATTTT
CDR3 protein: CATRARLAGVGDTQYF

J gene: TRBJ2-7
V gene: TRBV5-1
D gene: TRBD1
clone size: many
CDR3 DNA: TGCGCCAGCTGCGCTGCCCCGGGACAGACTATCTACGAGCAGTACTTC
CDR3 protein: CASCAAPGQTIYEQYF

J gene: TRBJ2-1
V gene: TRBV28
D gene: NA
clone size: few
CDR3 DNA: TGTGCCAGCAGTCCGAGACGACAGTACAATGAGCAGTTCTTC
CDR3 protein: CASSPRRQYNEQFF

J gene: TRBJ2-7
V gene: TRBV5-1
D gene: NA
clone size: many
CDR3 DNA: TGCGCCAGCAGCTTTCGACCCCTATCTAGCGAAAGCCCCTACGAGCAGTACTTC
CDR3 protein: CASSFRPLSSESPYEQYF

J gene: TRBJ2-5
V gene: TRBV7-6
D gene: NA
clone size: NA
CDR3 DNA: TGTGCCAGCAGCTTAGCGCAGGACGACTCAGAAGAGACCCAGTACTTC
CDR3 protein: CASSLAQDDSEETQYF

J gene: TRBJ2-3
V gene: TRBV5-1
D gene: TRBD2
clone size: NA
CDR3 DNA: TGCGCCAGCACCATCAGGGGACTAGCGGTCCTAAGCGCAGATACGCAGTATTTT
CDR3 protein: CASTIRGLAVLSADTQYF

J gene: TRBJ2-7
V gene: TRBV7-9
D gene: NA
clone size: few
CDR3 DNA: TGTGCCAGCAGCAGGAATACGGGGTACCCTACGGGCGAGCAGTACTTC
CDR3 protein: CASSRNTGYPTGEQYF

J gene: TRBJ1-4
V gene: TRBV28
D gene: NA
clone size: NA
CDR3 DNA: TGTGCCAGCAGTTTAGGGTGGACAGCAACTAATGAAAAACTGTTTTTT
CDR3 protein: CASSLGWTATNEKLFF

J gene: TRBJ1-4
V gene: TRBV4-1
D gene: NA
clone size: NA
CDR3 DNA: TGCGCCAGCAGCTTTCCAGGGGAACTACCGGAACTGTTTTTT
CDR3 protein: CASSFPGELPELFF

J gene: TRBJ2-3
V gene: TRBV29-1
D gene: TRBD2
clone size: many
CDR3 DNA: TGCAGCGTGGGACTAGCACGGGGGAAGTTCGGCCCCACAGATACGCAGTATTTT
CDR3 protein: CSVGLARGKFGPTDTQYF

J gene: TRBJ2-2
V gene: TRBV5-1
D gene: TRBD2
clone size: few
CDR3 DNA: TGCGCCAGCAGCTTGGCCAGGGAGGGCGGGGAGCTGTTTTTT
CDR3 protein: CASSLAREGGELFF

J gene: TRBJ2-3
V gene: TRBV2
D gene: TRBD2
clone size: NA
CDR3 DNA: TGTGCCAGCAGTGAAGCCGGGACTAGCACAGTTACGCAGTATTTT
CDR3 protein: CASSEAGTSTVTQYF

J gene: TRBJ2-1
V gene: TRBV2
D gene: NA
clone size: few
CDR3 DNA: TGTGCCAGCACAGCGGGGACACACAATGAGCAGTTCTTC
CDR3 protein: CASTAGTHNEQFF

J gene: TRBJ2-3
V gene: TRBV20-1
D gene: NA
clone size: NA
CDR3 DNA: TGCAGTGCTAGTCGGGTAGCGGCCTTAAGCACAGATACGCAGTATTTT
CDR3 protein: CSASRVAALSTDTQYF

J gene: TRBJ2-7
V gene: TRBV28
D gene: NA
clone size: many
CDR3 DNA: TGTGCCAGCAGCTTAAGGGACGAGCAGTACTTC
CDR3 protein: CASSLRDEQYF

J gene: TRBJ2-1
V gene: TRBV11-3
D gene: NA
clone size: many
CDR3 DNA: TGTGCCAGCAGCCAGGGGAGGGGGTACAATGAGCAGTTCTTC
CDR3 protein: CASSQGRGYNEQFF

J gene: TRBJ2-2
V gene: TRBV10-1
D gene: TRBD2
clone size: NA
CDR3 DNA: TGCGCCAGCAGTGCCCTTTCGACTAGCGAGAACACCGGGGAGCTGTTTTTT
CDR3 protein: CASSALSTSENTGELFF

J gene: TRBJ1-5
V gene: TRBV6-4
D gene: NA
clone size: NA
CDR3 DNA: TGTGCCAGCAGTATCCGGGGGGTAGATCAGCCCCAGCATTTT
CDR3 protein: CASSIRGVDQPQHF

J gene: TRBJ1-2
V gene: TRBV10-3
D gene: NA
clone size: many
CDR3 DNA: TGTGCCATCAGTGAGTCGGGGGGGAACTATGGCTACACCTTC
CDR3 protein: CAISESGGNYGYTF

J gene: TRBJ2-7
V gene: TRBV29-1
D gene: NA
clone size: NA
CDR3 DNA: TGCAGCGTTGGTCTGCAGCGCTCCTACGAGCAGTACTTC
CDR3 protein: CSVGLQRSYEQYF

J gene: TRBJ1-2
V gene: TRBV3-1
D gene: TRBD1
clone size: few
CDR3 DNA: TGTGCCAGCAGCCAATATCGGACAGGAACTGGCTACACCTTC
CDR3 protein: CASSQYRTGTGYTF

J gene: TRBJ2-3
V gene: TRBV5-1
D gene: TRBD2
clone size: many
CDR3 DNA: TGTGCCAGCAGCTTAGCGGGAGCCACAGATACGCAGTATTTT
CDR3 protein: CASSLAGATDTQYF

J gene: TRBJ2-2
V gene: TRBV11-2
D gene: NA
clone size: NA
CDR3 DNA: TGTGCCAGCAGCTTAGAGTTCGGCCTTCTGCGGGAGCTGTTTTTT
CDR3 protein: CASSLEFGLLRELFF

J gene: TRBJ2-3
V gene: TRBV12-3/TRBV12-4
D gene: TRBD2
clone size: NA
CDR3 DNA: TGTGCCAGCAGCAGCACTCCGGGGAGACTAGCGGGTAGCACAGATACGCAGTATTTT
CDR3 protein: CASSSTPGRLAGSTDTQYF

J gene: TRBJ2-3
V gene: TRBV28
D gene: TRBD2
clone size: many
CDR3 DNA: TGTGCCAGCAGTCAACTAGCGGGGGTTGAGACAGATACGCAGTATTTT
CDR3 protein: CASSQLAGVETDTQYF

J gene: TRBJ2-7
V gene: TRBV5-6
D gene: NA
clone size: NA
CDR3 DNA: TGTGCCAGCAGCTTGTTGGAGCCAACCCGCTACGAGCAGTACTTC
CDR3 protein: CASSLLEPTRYEQYF

J gene: TRBJ1-2
V gene: TRBV2
D gene: TRBD1
clone size: NA
CDR3 DNA: TGTGCCAGCAGGGCTGATCAGGGGGCCGCAACTAACTATGGCTACACCTTC
CDR3 protein: CASRADQGAATNYGYTF

J gene: TRBJ2-5
V gene: TRBV10-2
D gene: TRBD2
clone size: NA
CDR3 DNA: TGCGCCAGCATAAGTAGGCGGCTAGCGGGGGAAGAGACCCAGTACTTC
CDR3 protein: CASISRRLAGEETQYF

J gene: TRBJ2-1
V gene: TRBV20-1
D gene: TRBD1
clone size: NA
CDR3 DNA: TGCAGTGCACTCCTAGGACAGGGCGGCTACAATGAGCAGTTCTTC
CDR3 protein: CSALLGQGGYNEQFF

J gene: TRBJ2-3
V gene: TRBV20-1
D gene: NA
clone size: few
CDR3 DNA: TGCAGTGCTAGAGGGCGCGCCGGAACAGCAGATACGCAGTATTTT
CDR3 protein: CSARGRAGTADTQYF

J gene: TRBJ2-2
V gene: TRBV11-2
D gene: NA
clone size: NA
CDR3 DNA: TGTGCCAGCAGCTTAGGCCGAGGCGGGGAGCTGTTTTTT
CDR3 protein: CASSLGRGGELFF

J gene: TRBJ1-1
V gene: TRBV3-1
D gene: NA
clone size: NA
CDR3 DNA: TGTGCCAGCAGCCAAAAGGGAGGGAAGACTGAAGCTTTCTTT
CDR3 protein: CASSQKGGKTEAFF

J gene: TRBJ1-2
V gene: TRBV28
D gene: NA
clone size: NA
CDR3 DNA: TGTGCCAGCACCGAACGGGGGGGGTACTATGGCTACACCTTC
CDR3 protein: CASTERGGYYGYTF

J gene: TRBJ2-5
V gene: TRBV12-3/TRBV12-4
D gene: NA
clone size: NA
CDR3 DNA: TGTGCCAGCAGTTTGGTCCACCAAGAGACCCAGTACTTC
CDR3 protein: CASSLVHQETQYF

J gene: TRBJ1-1
V gene: TRBV7-9
D gene: NA
clone size: few
CDR3 DNA: TGTGCCAGCAGCCCCCCCGGGACACTTCTGAACACTGAAGCTTTCTTT
CDR3 protein: CASSPPGTLLNTEAFF

J gene: TRBJ2-3
V gene: TRBV7-9
D gene: NA
clone size: many
CDR3 DNA: TGTGCCAGCAGGCAAGCGGGTTCGACAGATACGCAGTATTTT
CDR3 protein: CASRQAGSTDTQYF

J gene: TRBJ2-1
V gene: TRBV7-2
D gene: NA
clone size: many
CDR3 DNA: TGTGCCAGCAGCTTAGAACCTAGAGCCTACAATGAGCAGTTCTTC
CDR3 protein: CASSLEPRAYNEQFF

J gene: TRBJ2-2
V gene: TRBV2
D gene: NA
clone size: few
CDR3 DNA: TGTGCCAGCACTCTGGACAGCGCGAACACCGGGGAGCTGTTTTTT
CDR3 protein: CASTLDSANTGELFF